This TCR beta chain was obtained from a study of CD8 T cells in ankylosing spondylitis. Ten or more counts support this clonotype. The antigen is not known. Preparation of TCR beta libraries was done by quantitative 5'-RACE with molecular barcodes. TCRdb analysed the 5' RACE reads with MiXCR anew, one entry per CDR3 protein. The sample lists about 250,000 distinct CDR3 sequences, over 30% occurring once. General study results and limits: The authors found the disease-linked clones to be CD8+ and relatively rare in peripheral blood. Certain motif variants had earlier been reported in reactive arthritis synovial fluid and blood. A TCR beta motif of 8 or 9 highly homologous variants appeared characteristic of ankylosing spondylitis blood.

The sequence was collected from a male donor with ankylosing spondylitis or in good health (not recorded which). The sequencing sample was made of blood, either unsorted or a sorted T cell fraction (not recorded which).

The CDR3 region is CASSGGPFTDTQYF. CDR3 nucleotides: TGTGCCAGCAGCGGGGGGCCCTTCACAGATACGCAGTATTTT. This rearrangement joins TRBV9 to TRBJ2-3, with D possibly being TRBD1 (6 bases). Trimming pared 3 bases from V and 2 bases from J, leaving 10 bases between. The CDR3 length is 14 residues. Per germline, CDR1 SGDLS and CDR2 YYNGEE.